This T cell receptor (beta chain) was captured in a study of Graves' ophthalmopathy and Graves' hyperthyroidism (dated by TCRdb to 2017 to 2018). About the full investigation: Peripheral blood was collected at initial diagnosis, before any treatment. The study used signatures of the TCR beta repertoire to tell Graves' ophthalmopathy apart from Graves' hyperthyroidism and to predict which patients would progress to ophthalmopathy. In total, under 150 blood samples were TCR-sequenced: around 42 ophthalmopathy, approximately 75 hyperthyroidism and about 17 hyperthyroidism-to-ophthalmopathy patients. To explore V-J signatures that separate ophthalmopathy from hyperthyroidism, a discovery set of about a hundred patients was enrolled, consisting of more than 40 with ophthalmopathy and some 56 with stable hyperthyroidism. For independent validation, a separate cohort was made up of some 19 hyperthyroidism patients plus 17 patients who later progressed from hyperthyroidism to ophthalmopathy. In roughly six hyperthyroidism patients, the T-cell repertoires found in thyroid tissue were compared with those found in blood. Once sampling was done, hyperthyroidism patients were given methimazole at a starting dose of 30 mg daily, while ophthalmopathy patients were given high-dose intravenous methylprednisolone. The 75 to 100 discovery patients were randomly divided into training and test sets at a 7:3 ratio. What the research found in general, with its limitations: In cross-validation, the 13-signature model distinguished ophthalmopathy from stable hyperthyroidism with almost 90% sensitivity and around 81% specificity, and in the test set the corresponding values were about 80% and 75%. In validation, the model predicted ophthalmopathy progression with about 70% sensitivity and 72.22% specificity; fewer than 15 predicted patients were CT-confirmed with GO in a median of approximately six months. Most expanded thyroid clonotypes with a frequency above 0.001 also appeared in blood, which suggests that blood repertoires may reflect the immune response in the thyroid. Sample size was not predetermined statistically, and investigators were not blinded to group allocation.

For repertoire sequencing, TCR beta CDR3 regions were amplified from RNA transcripts. A first-round RT-PCR used HTBI primers with the Qiagen OneStep RT-PCR kit, followed by a second-round multiplex PCR, size selection and purification. The libraries underwent paired-end sequencing with 100 bp reads on an Illumina HiSeq2000. In the authors' own workflow: Reads were processed with SOAPnuke, discarding reads with adapters, uncalled bases, mean Phred below 15, or no exact constant-primer or identifier match. COPE v1.2.5 was used to merge the high-quality paired reads. Each unique nucleotide sequence was treated as a clonotype, and MiTCR v1.1 was used to align the clonotypes to the IMGT TRB V, D and J references. The analysis was limited to V-J combinations with a frequency above 0.0001, which together covered roughly 99% of the repertoires. For each V-J combination, a TCR clonal expansion and chaos score was defined as F50 clonal expansion divided by the chaos observed in the TCRdist matrix. Features were reduced by Welch's t-statistics and random forest to over ten V-J combinations, which fed a naive Bayes classifier. The Morisita-Horn index was used to measure how similar the thyroid and blood repertoires were. TCRdb handled the public reads itself, with Q25 trimming in fastp and clone calling in MiXCR, and kept productive beta chains. Every distinct CDR3 protein forms one entry, paired with its most common genes and DNA. The V and J calls reflect TCRdb's pipeline rather than the authors' work. This sample lists 200,000 to 250,000 distinct CDR3 sequences; about 22% were detected once. The ten most abundant clones make up more than 35% of the sample.

This clonotype was detected ten times or more. Its antigen is unknown. Base qualities are not at hand, and no much larger clone is one base apart. Ophthalmopathy patients had moderately to severely active disease, Clinical Activity Score of at least 3, NOSPECS grade of at least 4, and disease duration under 3 months. Anyone with other autoimmune diseases, uncontrolled infections, pregnancy or lactation was excluded from the study. Clinical symptoms, serum thyroxine, TRAb, thyroid ultrasound and orbital computed tomography were used for diagnosis. Ficoll-Paque density gradient centrifugation was used to isolate PBMCs from about 10 ml of fresh peripheral blood. Total RNA was extracted with Trizol reagent and quality-checked on an Agilent 2100 Bioanalyzer. Sequenced input: peripheral blood. This receptor was identified in a woman aged 45-65 years with Graves' ophthalmopathy. Donor details come from another sample of the same person, matched by shared clones.

The sequenced DNA: TGCAGCGTTGATGTGACAGGGACCCACGAGCAGTACTTC. Its amino acids are CSVDVTGTHEQYF. The V and J genes are TRBV29-1 and TRBJ2-7; 7 bases in the junction line up with TRBD1. Based on the germline V gene, the CDR1 and CDR2 sequences are SQVTM and ANQGSEA. Including cysteine and phenylalanine, the CDR3 has 13 amino acids. Only the CDR3 DNA stays, 39 bases, in frame from base 1. At the junction V is shortened by 3 bases and J by 5 bases; bases outside the gene matches: 7.